This is a list of T cell receptor beta chains from one sample in a study of blood T cells in healthy people across ages. MiXCR, run by TCRdb on the 5' RACE reads, gives a single entry per CDR3 protein. The sample carries hundreds of thousands of distinct CDR3 sequences, 20% to 25% recorded once. These data are also associated with another study on T cells of mothers and their children.

Sequences were obtained from blood. These TCRs come from a boy between 10 and 17 years old in good health. CDR3s include the opening cysteine and the closing phenylalanine or tryptophan. A D gene is named only where the DNA matches it firmly. Clone size is stated in some rows and not others, as once, few, many or a class when expanded.

>TRBV3-1|TRBJ2-2|few|TRBD2
TGTGCCAGCAGCCAAGGACTAGCCACCGGGGAGCTGTTTTTT
CASSQGLATGELFF
>TRBV19|TRBJ2-5|few|.
TGTGCCAGTAGTGCCCAGCGGAGGGAGACCCAGTACTTC
CASSAQRRETQYF
>TRBV25-1|TRBJ2-7|few|.
TGTGCCAGCAGTGACCTGGGCCAGGGCGGGGACGAGCAGTACTTC
CASSDLGQGGDEQYF
>TRBV4-1|TRBJ2-7|.|TRBD1
TGCGCCAGCAGCCAAGCAGGGGGCGCCTCATACGAGCAGTACTTC
CASSQAGGASYEQYF
>TRBV7-2|TRBJ1-1|few|.
TGTGCCAGCAGCTTACAGGTCAGGGGAGACACTGAAGCTTTCTTT
CASSLQVRGDTEAFF
>TRBV29-1|TRBJ1-2|.|.
TGCAGCGTTGAAGATCTGGACATAAACTATGGCTACACCTTC
CSVEDLDINYGYTF
>TRBV24-1|TRBJ2-1|few|TRBD2
TGTGCCACCAGAATCAGACTAGCGGGAACTGAGCAGTTCTTC
CATRIRLAGTEQFF
>TRBV6-6|TRBJ2-7|.|.
TGTGCCAGCAGTCACCGGGACGGATCGGCGGGGGAGCAGTACTTC
CASSHRDGSAGEQYF
>TRBV29-1|TRBJ1-1|.|.
TGCAGCGTCCACGTAGGGGGGGCTGGCACTGAAGCTTTCTTT
CSVHVGGAGTEAFF
>TRBV4-3|TRBJ1-2|few|TRBD1
TGCGCCAGCAGCCAAATACAGGGGGCAAGGGGCTACACCTTC
CASSQIQGARGYTF
>TRBV11-2|TRBJ1-2|.|TRBD1
TGTGCCAGCAGCTTTGGGACAGGGGGGCGGTATGGCTACACCTTC
CASSFGTGGRYGYTF
>TRBV7-9|TRBJ1-2|.|TRBD1
TGTGCCAGCAGCTTAGCGGGACAGGAGTCCTATGGCTACACCTTC
CASSLAGQESYGYTF
>TRBV5-6|TRBJ2-5|few|TRBD2
TGTGCCAGCAAAGACAACGGAGCGGGAGACTACCAAGAGACCCAGTACTTC
CASKDNGAGDYQETQYF
>TRBV11-2|TRBJ2-4|few|.
TGTGCCAGCAGCCCCCTGGGGCCTTTAAACATTCAGTACTTC
CASSPLGPLNIQYF
>TRBV7-8|TRBJ2-7|few|.
TGTGCCAGCAGCTTAGGACAGGTACTTTCCCGGTACGAGCAGTACTTC
CASSLGQVLSRYEQYF
>TRBV7-9|TRBJ2-2|few|TRBD2
TGTGCCACCTCGGGACTAGCGGGATTTATCGGGGAGCTGTTTTTT
CATSGLAGFIGELFF
>TRBV6-6|TRBJ2-7|few|TRBD1
TGTGCCAGCAGTTACCGGGGGACAGGGGTATACGAGCAGTACTTC
CASSYRGTGVYEQYF
>TRBV6-5|TRBJ1-2|.|.
TGTGCCAGCACCCCCACAGGACTTGGTGGCTACACCTTC
CASTPTGLGGYTF
>TRBV27|TRBJ2-1|.|.
TGTGCCAGCAGTTCAATTAGTGGGGGGGCCCACAATGAGCAGTTCTTC
CASSSISGGAHNEQFF
>TRBV20-1|TRBJ1-2|.|.
TGCAGTGCGAGAGTAACCAACTATGGCTACACCTTC
CSARVTNYGYTF
>TRBV4-1|TRBJ2-2|few|TRBD2
TGCGCCAGCAGCCCTTCTAGCGGGAGCTTCCACGGGGAGCTGTTTTTT
CASSPSSGSFHGELFF
>TRBV15|TRBJ2-2|few|TRBD1
TGTGCCACCAGCAGGGACCCGGGACAGGGTTCCGGGGAGCTGTTTTTT
CATSRDPGQGSGELFF
>TRBV7-3|TRBJ2-1|.|.
TGTGCCAGCAGCGATCAAGGGGGCGGGAGTTTGCAGTTCTTC
CASSDQGGGSLQFF
>TRBV15|TRBJ2-7|.|TRBD1
TGTGCCACCAGCATGTCCGGGACAGGGAGTAACTACGAGCAGTACTTC
CATSMSGTGSNYEQYF
>TRBV29-1|TRBJ2-1|few|.
TGCAGCGTAAAGACACCGGCCGGGATCAATGAGCAGTTCTTC
CSVKTPAGINEQFF
>TRBV29-1|TRBJ2-4|many|.
TGCAGCGTTGAGTTGGGGCGGGCCCAAAACATTCAGTACTTC
CSVELGRAQNIQYF
>TRBV3-1|TRBJ2-2|few|.
TGTGCCAGCAAGTCCCGGTCAAACACCGGGGAGCTGTTTTTT
CASKSRSNTGELFF
>TRBV5-1|TRBJ2-5|.|TRBD2
TGCGCCAGCAGCTTTAATAGCGGGGAACAAGAGACCCAGTACTTC
CASSFNSGEQETQYF
>TRBV10-3|TRBJ2-1|few|TRBD2
TGTGCCATCAGCCTAAGCGGGGGGAACTACAATGAGCAGTTCTTC
CAISLSGGNYNEQFF
>TRBV29-1|TRBJ2-1|.|.
TGCGGCGTTGCCTCGGAATGGAATGAGCAGTTCTTC
CGVASEWNEQFF
>TRBV11-3|TRBJ2-5|few|.
TGTGCCAGCAGACGCAGGCTCCAAGAGACCCAGTACTTC
CASRRRLQETQYF